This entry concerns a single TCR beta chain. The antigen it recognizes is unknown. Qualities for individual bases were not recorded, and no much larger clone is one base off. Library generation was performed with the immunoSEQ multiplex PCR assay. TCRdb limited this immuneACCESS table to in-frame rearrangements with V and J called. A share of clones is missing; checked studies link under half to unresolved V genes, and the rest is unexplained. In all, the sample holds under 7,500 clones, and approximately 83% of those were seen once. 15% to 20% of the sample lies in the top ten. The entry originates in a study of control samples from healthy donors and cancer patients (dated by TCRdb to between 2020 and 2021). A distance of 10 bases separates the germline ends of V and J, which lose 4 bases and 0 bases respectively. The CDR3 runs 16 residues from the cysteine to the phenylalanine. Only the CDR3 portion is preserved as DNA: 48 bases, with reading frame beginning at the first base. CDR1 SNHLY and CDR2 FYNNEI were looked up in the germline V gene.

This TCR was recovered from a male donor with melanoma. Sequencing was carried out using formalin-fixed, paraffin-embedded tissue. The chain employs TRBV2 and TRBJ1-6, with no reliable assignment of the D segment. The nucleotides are TGTGCCAGCAGTGCCGAACAGAGCTCCTATAATTCACCCCTCCACTTT. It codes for CASSAEQSSYNSPLHF.